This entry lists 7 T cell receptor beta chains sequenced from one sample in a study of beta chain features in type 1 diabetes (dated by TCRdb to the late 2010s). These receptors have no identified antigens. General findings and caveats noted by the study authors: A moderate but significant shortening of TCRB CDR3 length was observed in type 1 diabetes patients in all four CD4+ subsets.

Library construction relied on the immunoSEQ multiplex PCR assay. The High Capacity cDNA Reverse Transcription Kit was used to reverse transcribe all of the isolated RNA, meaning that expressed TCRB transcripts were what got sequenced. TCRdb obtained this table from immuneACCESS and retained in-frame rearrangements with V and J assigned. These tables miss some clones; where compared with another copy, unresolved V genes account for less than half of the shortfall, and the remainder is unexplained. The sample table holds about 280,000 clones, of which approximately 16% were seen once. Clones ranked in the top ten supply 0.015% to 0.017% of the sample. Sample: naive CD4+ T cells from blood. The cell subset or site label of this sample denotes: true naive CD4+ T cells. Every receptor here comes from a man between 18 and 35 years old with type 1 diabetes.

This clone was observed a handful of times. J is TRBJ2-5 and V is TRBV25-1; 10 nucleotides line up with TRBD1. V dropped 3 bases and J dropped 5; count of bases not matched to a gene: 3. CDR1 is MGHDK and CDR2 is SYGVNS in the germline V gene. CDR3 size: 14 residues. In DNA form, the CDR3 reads TGTGCCAGCAGTGAGGGACAGGGGTATGAGACCCAGTACTTC. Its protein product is CASSEGQGYETQYF.

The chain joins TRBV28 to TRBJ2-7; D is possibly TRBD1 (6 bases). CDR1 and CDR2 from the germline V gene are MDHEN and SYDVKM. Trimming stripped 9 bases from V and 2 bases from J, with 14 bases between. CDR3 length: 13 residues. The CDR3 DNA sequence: TGTGCCAGTCTGGACAGTTCCACCTACGAGCAGTACTTC. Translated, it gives CASLDSSTYEQYF.

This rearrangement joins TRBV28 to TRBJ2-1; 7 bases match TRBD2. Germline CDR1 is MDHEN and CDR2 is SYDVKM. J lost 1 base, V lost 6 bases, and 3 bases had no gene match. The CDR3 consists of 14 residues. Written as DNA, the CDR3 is TGTGCCAGCAGCGGGAGGATGTCCTACAATGAGCAGTTCTTC. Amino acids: CASSGRMSYNEQFF.

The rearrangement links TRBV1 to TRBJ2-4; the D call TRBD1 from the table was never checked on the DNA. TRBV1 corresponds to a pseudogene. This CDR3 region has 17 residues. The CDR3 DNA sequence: TGCACCAGCAGCCAGGGACAGCGCGGCAGGGACAAAAACATTCAGTACTTC. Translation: CTSSQGQRGRDKNIQYF.

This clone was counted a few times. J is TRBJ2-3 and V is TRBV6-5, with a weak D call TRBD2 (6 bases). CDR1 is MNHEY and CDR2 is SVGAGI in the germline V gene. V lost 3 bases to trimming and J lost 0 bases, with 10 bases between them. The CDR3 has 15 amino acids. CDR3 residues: CASSYGGSSTDTQYF. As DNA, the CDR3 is TGTGCCAGCAGTTATGGGGGGTCTAGCACAGATACGCAGTATTTT.

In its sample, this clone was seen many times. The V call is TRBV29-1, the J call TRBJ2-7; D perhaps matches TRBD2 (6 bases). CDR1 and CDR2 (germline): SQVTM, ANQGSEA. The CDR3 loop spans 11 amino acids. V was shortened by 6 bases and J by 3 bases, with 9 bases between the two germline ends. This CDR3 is CSVGTFYEQYF. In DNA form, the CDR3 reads TGCAGCGTCGGGACTTTCTACGAGCAGTACTTC.

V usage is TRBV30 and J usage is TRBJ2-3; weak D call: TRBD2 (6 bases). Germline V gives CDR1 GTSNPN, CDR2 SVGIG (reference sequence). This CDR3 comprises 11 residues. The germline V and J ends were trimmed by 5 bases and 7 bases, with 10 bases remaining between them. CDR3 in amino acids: CAWGGINTQYF. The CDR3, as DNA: TGTGCCTGGGGGGGGATAAATACGCAGTATTTT. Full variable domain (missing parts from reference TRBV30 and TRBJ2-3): SQTIHQWPATLVQPVGSPLSLECTVEGTSNPNLYWYRQAAGRGLQLLFYSVGIGQISSEVPQNLSASRPQDRQFILSSKKLLLSDSGFYLCAWGGINTQYFGPGTRLTVL.